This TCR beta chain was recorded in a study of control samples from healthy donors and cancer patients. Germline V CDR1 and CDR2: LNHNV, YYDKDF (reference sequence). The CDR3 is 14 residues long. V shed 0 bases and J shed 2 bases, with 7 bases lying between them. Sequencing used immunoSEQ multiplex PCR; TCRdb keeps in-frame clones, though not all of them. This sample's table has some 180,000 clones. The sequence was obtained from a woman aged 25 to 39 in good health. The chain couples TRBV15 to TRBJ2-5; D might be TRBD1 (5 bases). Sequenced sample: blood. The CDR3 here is CATSRDKGQETQYF. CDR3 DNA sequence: TGTGCCACCAGCAGAGACAAGGGGCAAGAGACCCAGTACTTC.